These 11 T cell receptor beta chains were all obtained from the same sample, sequenced in a study of control samples from healthy donors and cancer patients. TCRdb's table, derived via immunoSEQ multiplex PCR, lists solely in-frame clones and lacks some. The sample includes approximately 24,000 clones, approximately 78% of them seen just once. The sequencing sample was made of PBMCs. Receptor source: a man in his 60s with colorectal cancer.

V is TRBV5-4 and J is TRBJ1-2; D remains unclear. The CDR3 runs to 14 residues. Germline V lookup: CDR1 SGHNT, CDR2 YYREEE (reference sequence). V lost 1 base, J lost 4 bases, and 11 bases lay in between. CDR3 amino acids: CASSLKSDGYGYTF. The DNA of the CDR3 is TGTGCCAGCAGCTTGAAGTCCGATGGCTATGGCTACACCTTC.

The rearrangement links TRBV6-5 to TRBJ1-2, with D perhaps TRBD1 (6 bases). Trimming stripped 3 bases from V and 7 bases from J, with 12 bases between. Germline V gene lookup returns CDR1 MNHEY and CDR2 SVGAGI. This CDR3 contains 13 residues. The chain's CDR3 is CASSYGGRVGYTF. The DNA of the CDR3 is TGTGCCAGCAGTTATGGGGGGCGGGTTGGCTACACCTTC.

V and J are TRBV2 and TRBJ1-6; no reliable D call. The germline V and J ends were trimmed by 3 bases and 0 bases, with 21 bases remaining between them. The CDR3 is made up of 20 amino acids. The germline CDR1 and CDR2 sequences are SNHLY and FYNNEI. CDR3 loop: CASSEIGGSSLSSYNSPLHF. CDR3 bases: TGTGCCAGCAGTGAGATCGGAGGGAGTTCCTTGAGCTCCTATAATTCACCCCTCCACTTT.

This clone was counted a few times. The rearrangement uses TRBV19 and TRBJ1-5; possibly TRBD1 for D (5 bases). The CDR3 runs to 14 residues. Trimming took 10 bases from V and 7 from J, leaving 20 bases between them. Per the germline V gene, CDR1 is LNHDA and CDR2 is SQIVND (reference sequence). CDR3 in amino acids: CAISGSGGRQPQHF. CDR3 sequence (DNA): TGTGCCATCTCGGGCAGCGGGGGGAGACAGCCCCAGCATTTT.

This chain links TRBV25-1 with TRBJ1-6; 9 nucleotides agree with TRBD1. Losses at the gene ends were 2 bases for V and 7 bases for J; bases not matched to a gene: 6. This CDR3 comprises 16 residues. CDR1 and CDR2 (germline): MGHDK, SYGVNS. In DNA form, the CDR3 reads TGTGCCAGCAGTGAACCTTTCGGACAGGGGAATTCACCCCTCCACTTT. This codes for CASSEPFGQGNSPLHF.

The CDR3 DNA follows: TGTGCCAGTAGTACCCGGCGCCAGGGACTTGGCGAGCAGTACTTC. Amino acid sequence: CASSTRRQGLGEQYF. The chain recombines TRBV19 with TRBJ2-7; the D gene is possibly TRBD2 (6 bases). The CDR3 runs 15 residues. V lost 4 bases and J lost 6, with 19 bases in between. From germline, CDR1 is LNHDA and CDR2 SQIVND (reference sequence).

This clone was recorded a few times. V gene TRBV20-1 combines with J gene TRBJ1-2, with unresolved D. Germline CDR1 reads DFQATT; CDR2 reads SNEGSKA (reference sequence). The CDR3 is 11 residues long. In nucleotides, the CDR3 is TGCAGGACGGGGTCTAACTATGGCTACACCTTC. It specifies CRTGSNYGYTF.

The chain couples TRBV28 to TRBJ2-3; 11 bases agree with TRBD2. The ends lost 8 bases at V and 0 bases at J; junction bases unmatched: 7. The CDR3 is 16 amino acids. Germline values: CDR1 MDHEN, CDR2 SYDVKM. CDR3 in amino acids: CASYSGGAFSTDTQYF. Here the CDR3 DNA reads TGTGCCAGCTATAGCGGGGGGGCCTTTAGCACAGATACGCAGTATTTT.

This clone was observed a handful of times. This sequence joins TRBV2 and TRBJ2-5, with D hard to call. CDR1 and CDR2 (germline): SNHLY, FYNNEI. The V gene lost 4 bases and the J gene lost 5 bases, with 8 bases spanning the gap. The CDR3 is made up of 12 amino acids. CDR3 region: CASSGVFETQYF. DNA of the CDR3: TGTGCCAGCAGTGGTGTATTTGAGACCCAGTACTTC.

Details on this clone: Other DNA sequences within the sample encode an identical CDR3. The chain combines TRBV10-1 with TRBJ2-2; the match to TRBD2 covers 8 bases. Losses at the gene ends were 4 bases for V and 1 base for J; bases not matched to a gene: 5. In germline, CDR1 is WNHNN, CDR2 SYGVQD (reference sequence). The CDR3 sequence is 16 residues long. Here the CDR3 reads CASSGEGLENTGELFF. CDR3 DNA: TGCGCCAGCAGTGGAGAGGGACTAGAGAACACCGGGGAGCTGTTTTTT.

The chain is built from TRBV5-1 and TRBJ2-5; 8 positions agree with TRBD1. This CDR3 has 14 residues. Germline V lookup: CDR1 SGHRS, CDR2 YFSETQ. Trimming took 5 bases from V and 5 from J; bases not matched to a gene: 8. The CDR3 protein is CASRQGAERETQYF. CDR3 sequence (DNA): TGCGCCAGCAGGCAGGGGGCTGAGCGGGAGACCCAGTACTTC.